A single sample gave rise to the 30 T cell receptor beta chains below, sequenced in a study of CD8 T cells in ankylosing spondylitis. Broader study findings: For ankylosing spondylitis blood, a TCR beta motif of under ten highly homologous variants appeared characteristic.

TCRdb re-called the 5' RACE reads through MiXCR, storing one row per CDR3 protein. The sample lists fewer than 500,000 distinct CDR3 sequences, 25% to 30% occurring once. The antigens these receptors bind are not known. Material: blood, either unsorted or a sorted T cell fraction (not recorded which). The origin of the receptors is a male donor with ankylosing spondylitis.

This clonotype has just a few counts. This sequence joins TRBV5-4 and TRBJ2-1; 7 bases match TRBD1. The length of the CDR3 is 13 residues. V shed 3 bases, J shed 5 bases, and the junction held 2 bases outside the gene matches. Germline V gives CDR1 SGHNT, CDR2 YYREEE (reference sequence). The CDR3 loop is CASSSGTDNEQFF. The CDR3, as DNA: TGTGCCAGCAGCTCAGGGACAGACAATGAGCAGTTCTTC.

The chain recombines TRBV7-8 with TRBJ2-7; tentative D call: TRBD2 (7 bases). This CDR3 region has 15 residues. Trimming removed 5 bases at V and 3 bases at J, with 17 bases between. The germline V gene has CDR1 SGHVS and CDR2 FQNEAQ. CDR3 residues: CASSPSGGGGYEQYV. CDR3 nucleotides: TGTGCCAGCAGCCCCTCCGGCGGGGGCGGCTACGAGCAGTACGTC.

This clonotype turned up a few times. The chain recombines TRBV5-1 with TRBJ1-3, with unresolved D. CDR3 length equals 13 residues. The V and J ends lost 3 bases and 1 base respectively, with 5 bases between them. The V gene's germline CDR1 is SGHRS and CDR2 YFSETQ. DNA for the CDR3: TGCGCCAGCAGCTCGACGTCTGGAAACACCATATATTTT. Amino acid sequence: CASSSTSGNTIYF.

This clonotype was seen more than once but under ten times. This chain joins TRBV4-2 and TRBJ1-6; D is unclear. Trimming stripped 5 bases from V and 8 bases from J, with 10 bases between. CDR1 and CDR2 (germline): LGHNA, YNFKEQ. The CDR3 contains 13 residues. The CDR3 sequence is CASSGVEDSPLHF. CDR3 nucleotides: TGTGCCAGCAGCGGTGTCGAGGATTCACCCCTCCACTTT.

This clonotype has only one observation. The chain couples TRBV12-3 or TRBV12-4 to TRBJ1-6; D not certain. V lost 6 bases and J lost 7, with 19 bases in between. The CDR3 extends over 16 amino acids. CDR3 nucleotide sequence: TGTGCCAGCAGATTCCAAACCGGGCTAAGGAATTCACCCCTCCACTTT. This codes for CASRFQTGLRNSPLHF.

This rearrangement joins TRBV6-6 to TRBJ1-2; D is unresolved. Germline CDR1 is MNHNY and CDR2 is SVGAGI (reference sequence). This CDR3 has 13 residues. V lost 2 bases to trimming and J lost 4 bases, with 8 bases between them. CDR3 coding DNA: TGTGCCAGCAGTTACGCAGTTTCCTATGGCTACACCTTC. Translation gives CASSYAVSYGYTF.

This clonotype is a singleton in its sample. V and J are TRBV6-1 and TRBJ2-7; D perhaps matches TRBD1 (6 bases). Germline CDR1 MNHNS, CDR2 SASEGT. V was pared by 6 bases and J by 4 bases, with 13 bases between. This CDR3 has 13 amino acids. The chain's CDR3 is CASSWGPGYEQYV. CDR3 in DNA: TGTGCCAGCAGCTGGGGGCCTGGATACGAGCAGTACGTC.

This clonotype occurred a few times. This sequence joins TRBV5-1 and TRBJ2-3; possibly TRBD1 for D (5 bases). Trimming cost V 3 bases and J 2 bases, with 16 bases left between them. CDR3 length equals 16 residues. From germline, CDR1 is SGHRS and CDR2 YFSETQ. The CDR3 spells CASSYRWGRDTDTQYF. CDR3 nucleotides: TGCGCCAGCAGCTACCGTTGGGGCAGGGACACAGATACGCAGTATTTT.

The V and J genes are TRBV3-1 and TRBJ2-2; D is uncertain. The V end was cut by 4 bases, the J end by 0 bases, with 15 bases between. CDR3 length equals 17 residues. Germline V gene sequence: CDR1 LGHDT, CDR2 YNNKEL (reference sequence). CDR3 sequence: CASSRSLGSANTGELFF. CDR3 DNA sequence: TGTGCCAGCAGCCGCTCCCTGGGGTCGGCGAACACCGGGGAGCTGTTTTTT.

This chain uses TRBV12-3 or TRBV12-4 with TRBJ2-2, with a tentative D call TRBD1 (6 bases). The CDR3 loop spans 12 amino acids. The germline V and J ends were trimmed by 8 bases and 5 bases, with 9 bases remaining between them. CDR3 protein: CASDRGTGELFF. Written as DNA, the CDR3 is TGTGCCAGCGATAGGGGGACCGGGGAGCTGTTTTTT.

This clonotype was counted many times. CDR3 loop: CASSSGQGAADTQYF. The CDR3 DNA follows: TGTGCCAGCAGCTCGGGACAGGGGGCAGCAGATACGCAGTATTTT. The chain carries TRBV7-9 and TRBJ2-3; the match to TRBD1 covers 12 bases. Trimming cost V 4 bases and J 4 bases; bases outside gene matches: 3. Germline V gene sequence: CDR1 SEHNR, CDR2 FQNEAQ (reference sequence). The CDR3 covers 15 residues. The full variable domain, with the rest looked up from reference TRBV7-9 and TRBJ2-3, is DTGVSQNPRHKITKRGQNVTFRCDPISEHNRLYWYRQTLGQGPEFLTYFQNEAQLEKSRLLSDRFSAERPKGSFSTLEIQRTEQGDSAMYLCASSSGQGAADTQYFGPGTRLTVL.

The V gene is TRBV2, the J gene TRBJ2-1, with TRBD2 identical over 12 bases. J lost 5 bases, V lost 6 bases, and 8 bases had no gene match. The CDR3 length is 16 residues. Germline CDR1 SNHLY, CDR2 FYNNEI. The CDR3 sequence: CASRPLAGGRHNEQFF. The DNA for the CDR3 is TGTGCCAGCAGGCCACTAGCGGGAGGTCGCCACAATGAGCAGTTCTTC.

The rearrangement links TRBV5-1 to TRBJ2-7, with D tentatively TRBD1 (5 bases). Per the germline V gene, CDR1 is SGHRS and CDR2 is YFSETQ. The CDR3 contains 14 residues. Trimming removed 0 bases at V and 0 bases at J, with 7 bases between. The CDR3 is CASSLGQPSYEQYF. The CDR3 DNA reads TGCGCCAGCAGCTTGGGACAGCCCTCCTACGAGCAGTACTTC.

This clonotype was observed a few times. The V and J genes are TRBV5-1 and TRBJ2-7; 9 bases fit TRBD1. With V trimmed by 0 bases and J by 6 bases, 4 bases remained unmatched. Germline CDR1 and CDR2: SGHRS and YFSETQ. The CDR3 runs to 14 residues. The CDR3 is CASSLGTGVFEQYV. The CDR3 DNA is TGCGCCAGCAGCTTGGGGACAGGGGTGTTCGAGCAGTACGTC.

This clonotype showed up just a few times. The V gene is TRBV20-1, the J gene TRBJ2-3; TRBD2 aligns across 7 bases. CDR3 length: 13 residues. Germline V gene lookup returns CDR1 DFQATT and CDR2 SNEGSKA (reference sequence). V shed 5 bases and J 0 bases; nucleotides not matched to a gene: 2. CDR3 DNA sequence: TGCAGTGCTGATAGCGGGAGCACAGATACGCAGTATTTT. Its protein is CSADSGSTDTQYF.

In nucleotides, the CDR3 is TGTGCCACCAGCAGAGATGGGGCCTATACGCAGTATTTT. Translated: CATSRDGAYTQYF. The V and J genes are TRBV15 and TRBJ2-3; D is perhaps TRBD1 (5 bases). The CDR3 contains 13 residues. Trimming shortened V by 0 bases and J by 7 bases, and 8 bases separated the two germline ends. The germline V gene has CDR1 LNHNV and CDR2 YYDKDF (reference sequence).

The chain links TRBV20-1 to TRBJ1-2, with TRBD1 matching over 7 bases. The V gene's germline CDR1 is DFQATT and CDR2 SNEGSKA (reference sequence). The CDR3 runs to 13 residues. Trimming removed 6 bases from V and 3 bases from J; junction bases left unmatched: 7. The CDR3 DNA reads as TGCAGTGCCCCAGACAGGGACGACTATGGCTACACCTTC. Its protein product is CSAPDRDDYGYTF.

The CDR3 DNA reads TGCGCCAGCAGCGCGGACAGGGGTCCCTATGGCTACACCTTC. It encodes CASSADRGPYGYTF. The chain couples TRBV5-1 to TRBJ1-2; 9 bases fit TRBD1. CDR1 is SGHRS and CDR2 is YFSETQ in the germline V gene. V dropped 4 bases and J dropped 4; count of bases not matched to a gene: 5. The CDR3 has 14 residues.

This chain links TRBV12-3 or TRBV12-4 with TRBJ2-1; unclear D gene. This CDR3 region has 11 residues. Trimming left V 7 bases short and J 10 bases short, with 11 bases between. CDR3 sequence: CASKRAGEQFF. CDR3 sequence (DNA): TGTGCCAGCAAACGGGCTGGGGAGCAGTTCTTC.

In its sample, this clonotype was seen a few times. The J gene is TRBJ1-1, the V gene TRBV11-2, with TRBD1 as a possible D gene (6 bases). The V end lost 5 bases, the J end lost 0 bases, and 13 bases lay between the germline ends. In germline, CDR1 is SGHAT, CDR2 FQNNGV. This CDR3 is 15 amino acids long. The DNA for the CDR3 is TGTGCCAGCAGCCCTTTGAGGACAGTGAACACTGAAGCTTTCTTT. Translated: CASSPLRTVNTEAFF. Looking up the rest from reference TRBV11-2 and TRBJ1-1 gives the full variable domain: EAGVAQSPRYKIIEKRQSVAFWCNPISGHATLYWYQQILGQGPKLLIQFQNNGVVDDSQLPKDRFSAERLKGVDSTLKIQPAKLEDSAVYLCASSPLRTVNTEAFFGQGTRLTVV.

Ten or more counts support this clonotype. The chain combines TRBV24-1 with TRBJ2-1; 10 bases agree with TRBD2. This CDR3 has 16 residues. In germline, CDR1 is KGHDR, CDR2 SFDVKD. The ends lost 4 bases at V and 5 bases at J; junction bases unmatched: 7. CDR3 DNA: TGTGCCACCAGTGACTTTAGCGGGAGGTTCCACAATGAGCAGTTCTTC. Protein sequence: CATSDFSGRFHNEQFF.

This clonotype was detected once. V is TRBV4-1 and J is TRBJ1-2, with D uncertain. Germline values: CDR1 MGHRA, CDR2 YSYEKL. The CDR3 runs to 13 residues. Trimming cost V 0 bases and J 7 bases, with 9 bases left between them. The CDR3: CASSQEPDAGYTF. In DNA form, the CDR3 reads TGCGCCAGCAGCCAAGAGCCAGACGCTGGCTACACCTTC.

The CDR3 DNA reads TGTGCCAGCAGCGTAGGTGGGCTAACTGAAGCTTTCTTT. Its translation is CASSVGGLTEAFF. The chain combines TRBV9 with TRBJ1-1; D ambiguous. Trimming shortened V by 0 bases and J by 5 bases, and 8 bases separated the two germline ends. Germline CDR1 and CDR2: SGDLS and YYNGEE. This CDR3 is built from 13 residues.

The genes are TRBV18 and TRBJ1-2, with 7 bases aligning to TRBD1. J lost 5 bases, V lost 5 bases, and 8 bases had no gene match. Germline V gene sequence: CDR1 KGHSH, CDR2 LQKENI. This CDR3 is 14 amino acids long. The CDR3 region is CASSFDRDSYGYTF. The CDR3 DNA is TGTGCCAGCTCATTCGACAGGGATTCGTATGGCTACACCTTC. Looking up the rest from reference TRBV18 and TRBJ1-2 gives the full variable domain: NAGVMQNPRHLVRRRGQEARLRCSPMKGHSHVYWYRQLPEEGLKFMVYLQKENIIDESGMPKERFSAEFPKEGPSILRIQQVVRGDSAAYFCASSFDRDSYGYTFGSGTRLTVV.

This clonotype was counted between two and nine times. The gene calls are TRBV7-8 and TRBJ2-5; no firm D call. CDR1 SGHVS and CDR2 FQNEAQ come from the germline V gene. Trimming took off 4 bases at V and 0 bases at J, with 3 bases between the two ends. The CDR3 length is 12 residues. CDR3 nucleotides: TGTGCCAGCAGCTGGGACCAAGAGACCCAGTACTTC. Amino acids: CASSWDQETQYF. The entire variable domain, with the rest obtained from reference TRBV7-8 and TRBJ2-5, is as follows: GAGVSQSPRYKVAKRGQDVALRCDPISGHVSLFWYQQALGQGPEFLTYFQNEAQLDKSGLPSDRFFAERPEGSVSTLKIQRTQQEDSAVYLCASSWDQETQYFGPGTRLLVL.

At least ten counts were recorded for this clonotype. The chain links TRBV3-1 to TRBJ1-2; no clear D. Per germline, CDR1 LGHDT and CDR2 YNNKEL (reference sequence). V dropped 1 base and J dropped 2 bases, with 8 bases sitting between them. This CDR3 region has 14 residues. CDR3 protein: CASSQGAVNYGYTF. DNA for the CDR3: TGTGCCAGCAGCCAAGGTGCGGTCAACTATGGCTACACCTTC.

Only one count was recorded for this clonotype. CDR3 sequence: CASRDQGARNTEAFF. The CDR3 nucleotides are TGCGCCAGCAGAGATCAGGGGGCGCGGAACACTGAAGCTTTCTTT. The V call is TRBV5-1, the J call TRBJ1-1, with 8 bases identical to TRBD1. J gave up 1 base and V 5 bases, and 7 bases lay outside the gene matches. CDR3 length equals 15 residues. In germline, CDR1 is SGHRS, CDR2 YFSETQ.

The V call is TRBV10-1, the J call TRBJ2-1; TRBD2 might be the D (6 bases). This CDR3 contains 15 residues. The V and J ends lost 6 bases and 5 bases respectively, with 17 bases between them. Germline V gives CDR1 WNHNN, CDR2 SYGVQD (reference sequence). The CDR3 spells CASSKRTGEDNEQFF. CDR3 DNA sequence: TGCGCCAGCAGCAAGAGGACGGGAGAGGACAATGAGCAGTTCTTC.

This clonotype was counted between two and nine times. The chain recombines TRBV20-1 with TRBJ1-1; perhaps TRBD1 as D (5 bases). The V end was cut by 5 bases, the J end by 7 bases, with 17 bases between. Germline CDR1 reads DFQATT; CDR2 reads SNEGSKA (reference sequence). The CDR3 sequence is 13 residues long. In DNA form, the CDR3 reads TGCAGTGCTTGCCCAGGGAGAGTTAGTGAAGCTTTCTTT. Translating it yields CSACPGRVSEAFF.

The gene calls are TRBV3-1 and TRBJ1-3; D gene unclear. Between the trimmed V and J ends, which lost 1 base and 0 bases, there was a span of 10 bases. Germline V gene lookup returns CDR1 LGHDT and CDR2 YNNKEL (reference sequence). This CDR3 is 16 amino acids long. The chain's CDR3 is CASSQVRAISGNTIYF. The DNA for the CDR3 is TGTGCCAGCAGCCAAGTTCGAGCGATCTCTGGAAACACCATATATTTT.